This T cell receptor beta chain was sequenced for a study of cytomegalovirus exposure and HLA in healthy donors. PCR amplification relied on 60 Vbeta primers (plus 13 Jbeta primers). The method was immunoSEQ multiplex PCR; TCRdb's version includes in-frame clones alone and lacks a portion of them. Of 150,000 to 180,000 clones in the sample, 70% to 90% were seen once. This CDR3 is 14 amino acids long. Sequencing used PBMCs. This chain links TRBV21-1 with TRBJ1-2; the table's TRBD1 call for D was not verified on the DNA. TRBV21-1 is designated a pseudogene. This TCR was recovered from a woman aged 18-35 years in good health and CMV-seronegative. This CDR3 reads CASSKRPGHYGYTF. The CDR3 nucleotides read TGTGCCAGCAGCAAACGCCCAGGGCACTATGGCTACACCTTC.